Presented here are 29 T cell receptor beta chains from one specimen sequenced in a study of T cells in Graves' hyperthyroidism and ophthalmopathy. The source material, RNA transcripts, was used to amplify TCR beta CDR3 regions. With the HTBI primer set, the TCR CDR3 went through a first round of RT-PCR. TCRdb re-derived calls from the multiplex PCR reads in MiXCR, one entry per CDR3 protein. The sample lists under 350,000 distinct CDR3 sequences; 15% to 20% were seen once. Sequencing was carried out using blood. The origin of the receptors is a woman aged 55-70 years with Graves' ophthalmopathy.

The chain has TRBV19 and TRBJ2-7; D call uncertain. V was shortened by 0 bases and J by 0 bases, with 12 bases between the two germline ends. This CDR3 spans 16 amino acids. Germline V gene lookup returns CDR1 LNHDA and CDR2 SQIVND (reference sequence). CDR3 in amino acids: CASSIDLTAFSYEQYF. The CDR3 DNA is TGTGCCAGTAGTATAGATCTAACAGCGTTCTCCTACGAGCAGTACTTC.

This clonotype was counted many times. The chain links TRBV20-1 to TRBJ1-2, with D unresolved. This CDR3 comprises 15 residues. From germline, CDR1 is DFQATT and CDR2 SNEGSKA (reference sequence). Trimming stripped 3 bases from V and 0 bases from J, with 14 bases between. DNA for the CDR3: TGCAGTGCTAGGGTCGACCCACCAACTAACTATGGCTACACCTTC. This encodes CSARVDPPTNYGYTF.

A note on this clonotype: The final CDR3 position lacks the conserved phenylalanine or tryptophan, pointing to a likely read error. This rearrangement joins TRBV24-1 to TRBJ2-1; D is ambiguous. This CDR3 has 16 amino acids. Germline lookup yields CDR1 KGHDR and CDR2 SFDVKD. V dropped 2 bases and J dropped 0 bases, with 10 bases sitting between them. The CDR3 loop reads CATSDSWASSYNEQFS. CDR3 DNA sequence: TGTGCCACCAGTGATTCGTGGGCTAGCTCCTACAATGAGCAGTTCTCC.

A remark on this clonotype: A read error is possible here, since a much larger clone lies one base away. V and J are TRBV3-1 and TRBJ1-5, with D unclear. CDR1 and CDR2 (germline): LGHDT, YNNKEL (reference sequence). This CDR3 is 13 amino acids long. The CDR3 here is CASGQLRGQPQHF. The DNA of the CDR3 is TGTGCCAGCGGCCAGCTCCGGGGTCAGCCCCAGCATTTT.

This clonotype was observed many times. The chain joins TRBV11-2 to TRBJ1-2, with TRBD1 matching 7 bases. The germline V gene has CDR1 SGHAT and CDR2 FQNNGV. With 5 bases clipped from V and 3 bases from J, the junction kept 12 bases outside the gene matches. This CDR3 is 16 amino acids long. This CDR3 reads CASSPAGAGGDYGYTF. In DNA, the CDR3 is TGTGCCAGCAGCCCAGCTGGGGCAGGGGGTGACTATGGCTACACCTTC.

This clonotype was detected many times. The chain couples TRBV11-2 to TRBJ1-2, with TRBD1 matching 8 bases. Trimming cost V 5 bases and J 0 bases; bases outside gene matches: 11. Germline lookup yields CDR1 SGHAT and CDR2 FQNNGV. The CDR3 loop spans 17 amino acids. The CDR3 sequence is CASSRRGRGRANYGYTF. For the CDR3, the DNA is TGTGCCAGCAGCAGACGGGGCAGGGGGCGGGCTAACTATGGCTACACCTTC.

This clonotype was detected many times. The CDR3 here is CASSSGTGHSNQPQHF. CDR3 nucleotide sequence: TGTGCCAGCAGCAGTGGGACAGGACATAGCAATCAGCCCCAGCATTTT. The chain is built from TRBV7-8 and TRBJ1-5; 8 positions match TRBD1. Germline V gene lookup returns CDR1 SGHVS and CDR2 FQNEAQ. This CDR3 comprises 16 residues. V was pared by 5 bases and J by 0 bases, with 6 bases of the junction left unmatched.

This clonotype appeared many times. The chain combines TRBV13 with TRBJ2-7, with D unresolved. V lost 2 bases, J lost 3 bases, and 11 bases lay in between. Germline-derived CDR1 and CDR2 are PRHDT and FYEKMQ (reference sequence). The CDR3 extends over 14 amino acids. The CDR3 coding sequence is TGTGCCAGCAGCTTAAGAGCCCTCAACTACGAGCAGTACTTC. It yields the protein CASSLRALNYEQYF. The variable domain in full, completed from reference TRBV13 and TRBJ2-7, reads AAGVIQSPRHLIKEKRETATLKCYPIPRHDTVYWYQQGPGQDPQFLISFYEKMQSDKGSIPDRFSAQQFSDYHSELNMSSLELGDSALYFCASSLRALNYEQYFGPGTRLTVT.

There are a few counts of this clonotype. This chain connects TRBV20-1 to TRBJ2-1, with 8 bases matching TRBD2. V shed 5 bases and J 4 bases; nucleotides not matched to a gene: 13. There are 16 residues in the CDR3. In germline, CDR1 is DFQATT, CDR2 SNEGSKA (reference sequence). In DNA form, the CDR3 reads TGCAGTGCTCGGCGGCTGAATAGCGGGATTTACAATGAGCAGTTCTTC. This translates into CSARRLNSGIYNEQFF.

At least ten counts were recorded for this clonotype. The chain recombines TRBV2 with TRBJ1-1; the D is unclear. Germline values: CDR1 SNHLY, CDR2 FYNNEI. The CDR3 is 12 residues long. V lost 4 bases and J 3 bases, leaving 6 bases between the germline ends. CDR3 in amino acids: CASSGQDTEAFF. The CDR3 nucleotides read TGTGCCAGCAGTGGTCAAGACACTGAAGCTTTCTTT.

This clonotype has ten or more counts. The chain couples TRBV3-1 to TRBJ1-2; TRBD1 aligns across 7 bases. This CDR3 is 15 amino acids long. The ends lost 3 bases at V and 8 bases at J; junction bases unmatched: 12. The germline CDR1 and CDR2 sequences are LGHDT and YNNKEL (reference sequence). In DNA, the CDR3 is TGTGCCAGCAGCCAGGCAAACACAGGGGTGGAAGGCTACACCTTC. Its protein product is CASSQANTGVEGYTF.

This clonotype was counted ten times or more. This chain uses TRBV5-1 with TRBJ1-1; TRBD1 agrees at 7 bases. CDR1 is SGHRS, CDR2 YFSETQ, per germline. Losses at the gene ends were 4 bases for V and 3 bases for J; bases not matched to a gene: 9. CDR3 size: 15 residues. The CDR3 DNA is TGCGCCAGCAGCCTAAGGGGGCGATCCGACACTGAAGCTTTCTTT. It encodes CASSLRGRSDTEAFF.

This clonotype was observed many times. The rearrangement joins TRBV6-1 to TRBJ2-2; perhaps TRBD2 as D (5 bases). The CDR3 spans 14 residues. Trimming stripped 5 bases from V and 7 bases from J, with 14 bases between. Germline lookup yields CDR1 MNHNS and CDR2 SASEGT. CDR3 DNA: TGTGCCAGCAGTCGCCTCGGAGGAGACGGGGAGCTGTTTTTT. Translating it yields CASSRLGGDGELFF.

The chain combines TRBV6-1 with TRBJ1-6, with D possibly matching TRBD1 (5 bases). There are 13 residues in the CDR3. The germline V gene encodes CDR1 MNHNS and CDR2 SASEGT. Trimming removed 7 bases from V and 7 bases from J, with 11 bases in between. CDR3 sequence reads: CASTAGNNSPLHF. CDR3 DNA sequence: TGTGCCAGCACTGCAGGGAACAATTCACCCCTCCACTTT.

This clonotype was found many times. The rearrangement uses TRBV28 and TRBJ2-7, with 8 positions matching TRBD2. CDR1 and CDR2 (germline): MDHEN, SYDVKM. V lost 3 bases, J lost 4 bases, and 8 bases stayed unmatched. The CDR3 has 15 amino acids. CDR3 protein: CASSFLGLVDYEQYF. The DNA of the CDR3 is TGTGCCAGCAGTTTTTTGGGACTAGTGGATTACGAGCAGTACTTC.

This clonotype was picked up a small number of times. The gene calls are TRBV24-1 and TRBJ2-1, with 10 bases identical to TRBD2. The germline V gene encodes CDR1 KGHDR and CDR2 SFDVKD. This CDR3 is 17 amino acids long. Trimming removed 3 bases from V and 7 bases from J; junction bases left unmatched: 11. The DNA of the CDR3 is TGTGCCACCAGTGATCCCCTCAGTAGCGGGGGGTTAAATGAGCAGTTCTTC. Translated, it gives CATSDPLSSGGLNEQFF.

This clonotype has more than one count but fewer than ten. The chain carries TRBV2 and TRBJ2-7; TRBD1 aligns across 7 bases. The CDR3 is 15 residues long. The junction had 9 bases not matched to a gene; V was cut back by 5 bases and J by 2 bases. Germline V CDR1 and CDR2: SNHLY, FYNNEI. The CDR3 nucleotides are TGTGCCAGCAGTCCGCAAAGGACAGGAACCTACGAGCAGTACTTC. Protein product: CASSPQRTGTYEQYF.

Regarding this clonotype: A much larger clone is a single base away; this may be a read error. The gene calls are TRBV18 and TRBJ1-2; the match to TRBD1 covers 8 bases. The CDR3 has 13 residues. Germline V gene data show CDR1 as KGHSH and CDR2 as LQKENI. This chain's CDR3 is CTSSSTGVDGYTF. In DNA, the CDR3 is TGTACCAGCTCATCGACAGGGGTTGATGGCTACACCTTC.

In this sample, this clonotype turned up many times. The V call is TRBV20-1, the J call TRBJ2-1, with 9 bases fitting TRBD2. With 6 bases clipped from V and 5 bases from J, the junction kept 8 bases outside the gene matches. From germline, CDR1 is DFQATT and CDR2 SNEGSKA (reference sequence). The CDR3 sequence is 14 residues long. CDR3 residues: CSARRLAEDNEQFF. In DNA form, the CDR3 reads TGCAGTGCCCGGAGACTAGCGGAAGACAATGAGCAGTTCTTC.

Concerning this clonotype: A much larger clone sits a single nucleotide away, making a read error possible. The CDR3 reads CASSPPRGPDTQCF. The CDR3 region has the DNA TGTGCCAGCAGCCCCCCCCGGGGGCCAGATACGCAGTGTTTT. The V and J genes are TRBV12-3 or TRBV12-4 and TRBJ2-3; D could derive from TRBD1 or TRBD2 (6 bases each). The CDR3 totals 14 residues.

The table lists this clonotype with a few counts. This rearrangement joins TRBV20-1 to TRBJ1-3, with unresolved D. In germline, CDR1 is DFQATT, CDR2 SNEGSKA (reference sequence). The V and J ends lost 5 bases and 4 bases respectively, with 18 bases between them. CDR3 length: 15 amino acids. The CDR3: CSASEAQWPGNTIYF. The CDR3 DNA sequence: TGCAGTGCTTCAGAAGCCCAATGGCCCGGAAACACCATATATTTT.

This CDR3 is CSAQAGGPTDTQYF. CDR3 bases: TGCAGTGCTCAAGCGGGAGGGCCAACAGATACGCAGTATTTT. The chain uses TRBV20-1 and TRBJ2-3; 10 bases agree with TRBD2. Trimming took 5 bases from V and 3 from J; bases not matched to a gene: 5. The CDR3 has 14 residues. Germline V lookup: CDR1 DFQATT, CDR2 SNEGSKA (reference sequence).

This clonotype was seen more than once but under ten times. At one end the junction does not follow the germline gene, possibly because of a read error. V and J are TRBV28 and TRBJ2-1, with D perhaps matching TRBD2 (6 bases). There are 14 residues in the CDR3. Germline V gene lookup returns CDR1 MDHEN and CDR2 SYDVKM. CDR3 bases: TGTGCCACTGGGAGTAGCGGCTCCTACAATGAGCAGTCCTTC. This codes for CATGSSGSYNEQSF.

At least ten counts were recorded for this clonotype. The junction shows a germline mismatch at one end, possibly a read error. The V call is TRBV28, the J call TRBJ2-5, with D possibly TRBD2 on 6 matching bases. The CDR3 spans 15 residues. The V gene's germline CDR1 is MDHEN and CDR2 SYDVKM. The CDR3 loop reads CASRLWRGSQETQYF. DNA of the CDR3: TGTGCCAGCAGGTTATGGAGGGGATCCCAAGAGACCCAGTACTTC.

This clonotype has ten or more counts. The chain carries TRBV30 and TRBJ1-1, with D unclear. Trimming left V 2 bases short and J 1 base short, with 11 bases between. In germline, CDR1 is GTSNPN, CDR2 SVGIG (reference sequence). The CDR3 extends over 14 amino acids. As DNA, the CDR3 is TGTGCCTGGAGTCGGGTTGCCAGGAACACTGAAGCTTTCTTT. As protein: CAWSRVARNTEAFF.

The chain recombines TRBV4-3 with TRBJ2-1; possible D gene TRBD2, 6 bases. V was pared by 4 bases and J by 10 bases, with 20 bases between. Germline V gene sequence: CDR1 LGHNA, CDR2 YSLEER. The CDR3 has 15 residues. The CDR3 DNA follows: TGCGCCAGCAGCCCTCACCTAATTGGAGGGCTAGAGCAGTTCTTC. It specifies CASSPHLIGGLEQFF.

This clonotype was found a few times. V is TRBV5-4 and J is TRBJ2-1; 8 nucleotides match TRBD2. Germline-derived CDR1 and CDR2 are SGHNT and YYREEE (reference sequence). The length of the CDR3 is 12 residues. With 4 bases clipped from V and 9 bases from J, the junction kept 3 bases outside the gene matches. The CDR3 loop is CASSGRGGEQFF. In DNA form, the CDR3 reads TGTGCCAGCAGCGGTCGGGGGGGTGAGCAGTTCTTC.

V and J are TRBV24-1 and TRBJ1-4; D is uncertain. V lost 3 bases, J lost 7 bases, and 17 bases lay in between. The V gene's germline CDR1 is KGHDR and CDR2 SFDVKD. The CDR3 covers 16 residues. The CDR3 here is CATSDKPGSPGEKLFF. The CDR3 nucleotides read TGTGCCACCAGTGATAAACCTGGTAGCCCAGGTGAAAAACTGTTTTTT.

This rearrangement joins TRBV27 to TRBJ2-1; D not resolved. Between the trimmed V and J ends, which lost 8 bases and 6 bases, there was a span of 11 bases. The germline V gene encodes CDR1 MNHEY and CDR2 SMNVEV (reference sequence). The CDR3 contains 12 residues. The CDR3 loop is CASCVWGNEQFF. The CDR3, as DNA: TGTGCCAGCTGCGTCTGGGGCAATGAGCAGTTCTTC.